This is a list of T cell receptor beta chains from one sample in a study of cytomegalovirus exposure and HLA in healthy donors. Assay: immunoSEQ multiplex PCR; the TCRdb copy retains only in-frame clones and omits some. The data contain 80,000 to 100,000 clones, over 60% of them singletons. Sequencing used PBMCs. All receptors derive from a male donor in good health and CMV-seropositive. CDR3s include the opening cysteine and the closing phenylalanine or tryptophan. A D gene is named only where the DNA matches it firmly. Expanded clones get a size class; other rows say once, few or many, or leave the size out.

clone size,D gene,J gene,V gene,CDR3 DNA,CDR3 protein
-,-,TRBJ2-4,TRBV19,TGTGCCAGTAGTCTCCCAGAAAACATTCAGTACTTC,CASSLPENIQYF
-,TRBD2,TRBJ2-3,TRBV6-4,TGTGCCAGCAGTGACTCTGGCGGGGGGACAGATACGCAGTATTTT,CASSDSGGGTDTQYF
-,-,TRBJ1-1,TRBV15,TGTGCCACCAGCAGAGATCCCAGGGCCACCCACACTGAAGCTTTCTTT,CATSRDPRATHTEAFF
-,-,TRBJ2-3,TRBV7-2,TGTGCCAGCAGCTCCAGGGCAGATACGCAGTATTTT,CASSSRADTQYF
-,TRBD1,TRBJ1-1,TRBV7-9,TGTGCCAGCAGCTTAGGTGGACAGGGGAACACTGAAGCTTTCTTT,CASSLGGQGNTEAFF
-,TRBD1,TRBJ1-1,TRBV29-1,TGCAGCGACACACAGGGGACTGCCGTGAACACTGAAGCTTTCTTT,CSDTQGTAVNTEAFF
-,-,TRBJ1-5,TRBV29-1,TGCAGCGTCCGGGGAGGGAGCAATCAGCCCCAGCATTTT,CSVRGGSNQPQHF
-,-,TRBJ2-1,TRBV7-3,TGTGCCAGCAGCTTAACGTTAACGGGGGGCCTCCTCAATGAGCAGTTCTTC,CASSLTLTGGLLNEQFF
-,-,TRBJ2-2,TRBV9,TGTGCCAGCAGCGTAGCAGATTCCAACACCGGGGAGCTGTTTTTT,CASSVADSNTGELFF
-,TRBD1,TRBJ2-5,TRBV7-9,TGTGCCAGCAGCTTAGGGGACAGGGCTTTACAAGAGACCCAGTACTTC,CASSLGDRALQETQYF
-,TRBD2,TRBJ2-3,TRBV14,TGTGCCAGCAGCCAGCGGACTAGCGGGGGCACCGGGACGCAGTATTTT,CASSQRTSGGTGTQYF
-,-,TRBJ2-7,TRBV15,TGTGCCACCAGCAGGGGACTTGCCGACGAGCAGTACTTC,CATSRGLADEQYF
-,-,TRBJ1-1,TRBV4-1,TGCGCCAGCAGCCAAGATTTTATCACTGAAGCTTTCTTT,CASSQDFITEAFF
-,TRBD1,TRBJ1-4,TRBV6-1,TGTGCCAGCAGTCCCGGACAGGCAACTAATGAAAAACTGTTTTTT,CASSPGQATNEKLFF
-,TRBD1,TRBJ1-6,TRBV19,TGTGCCAGTAGCCAGACAGGGGACAATTCACCCCTCCACTTT,CASSQTGDNSPLHF
-,TRBD1,TRBJ1-2,TRBV6-5,TGTGCCAGCAGTCGATTCCTACAGGGGAACTATGGCTACACCTTC,CASSRFLQGNYGYTF
once,-,TRBJ1-5,TRBV6-5,TGTGCCAGCAGCCCGGAGGGTACGGATCAGCCCCAGCATTTT,CASSPEGTDQPQHF
once,-,TRBJ1-1,TRBV9,TGTGCCAGCAGCGTTCAAGGACAGATGAACACTGAAGCTTTCTTT,CASSVQGQMNTEAFF
-,TRBD1,TRBJ1-3,TRBV30,TGTGCCTGGAGGATACAGGGGATGGGTGGAAACACCATATATTTT,CAWRIQGMGGNTIYF
once,TRBD1,TRBJ1-3,TRBV30,TGTGCCTGGATAGGGGGCACTGGAAACACCATATATTTT,CAWIGGTGNTIYF
-,-,TRBJ2-2,TRBV19,TGTGCCAGTAGTATAGACCTCGCAGCCGGGGAGCTGTTTTTT,CASSIDLAAGELFF
-,-,TRBJ1-1,TRBV6-1,TGTGCCAGCACGAGGGCCCCGCTGGGGGCTTTCTTT,CASTRAPLGAFF
-,-,TRBJ1-3,TRBV19,TGTGCCAGTAACAGCAGTCCTGGAAACACCATATATTTT,CASNSSPGNTIYF
-,TRBD1,TRBJ1-6,TRBV7-9,TGTGCCAGCAGCTTAGATCCAGGGGGAAATTCACCCCTCCACTTT,CASSLDPGGNSPLHF
-,-,TRBJ2-7,TRBV9,TGTGCCAGCAGCGTGGGGGCAGACTCCTACGAGCAGTACTTC,CASSVGADSYEQYF
-,-,TRBJ1-5,TRBV4-2,TGTGCCAGCAGCCAAGGAGGAGGTCGAGATAGCAATCAGCCCCAGCATTTT,CASSQGGGRDSNQPQHF
-,-,TRBJ2-7,TRBV27,TGTGCCAGCAGGGAACAGGGATCGTTCGAGCAGTACTTC,CASREQGSFEQYF
-,TRBD1,TRBJ1-1,TRBV5-1,TGCGCCAGCAGCCCGCTGGCCGGGACAGGGTCTTTTACTGGGGCTTTCTTT,CASSPLAGTGSFTGAFF
-,-,TRBJ2-1,TRBV7-9,TGTGCCAGCGATAGGAGCTCCTACAATGAGCAGTTCTTC,CASDRSSYNEQFF
-,TRBD1,TRBJ2-1,TRBV19,TGTGCCACCAGGCCTTGGGGCCGGGACAGGGGGAACAATGAGCAGTTCTTC,CATRPWGRDRGNNEQFF
-,-,TRBJ2-2,TRBV6-4,TGTGCCAGCAGCCAGGACACCGGGGAGCTGTTTTTT,CASSQDTGELFF
-,-,TRBJ2-5,TRBV30,TGTGCCGGGGGGGCGGGGTTGGTAGAGACCCAGTACTTC,CAGGAGLVETQYF
-,TRBD1,TRBJ2-7,TRBV28,TGTGCCAGCAGGACCGGGACAGGGGGGCCCTACGAGCAGTACTTC,CASRTGTGGPYEQYF
-,TRBD1,TRBJ1-1,TRBV29-1,TGCAGCGGGGACAGGGGAAGGACTGAAGCTTTCTTT,CSGDRGRTEAFF
-,-,TRBJ1-1,TRBV6-5,TGTGCCAGCCAGAGGCACAGGGAAGCCACTGAAGCTTTCTTT,CASQRHREATEAFF
once,-,TRBJ1-3,TRBV5-1,TGCGCCAGCAGCTTGGAGGGGGGAAACACCATATATTTT,CASSLEGGNTIYF
-,TRBD1,TRBJ2-7,TRBV6-1,TGTGCCAGCAGTGCCGAGGGGGACAGGGGGCACGAGCAGTACTTC,CASSAEGDRGHEQYF
once,-,TRBJ2-7,TRBV7-8,TGTGCCAGCAGCTTAGTAGACTCTTCGGGCTACGAGCAGTACTTC,CASSLVDSSGYEQYF
few,-,TRBJ1-3,TRBV5-1,TGCGCCAGCAGCTTGGACGGAGTCTCTGGAAACACCATATATTTT,CASSLDGVSGNTIYF
-,-,TRBJ2-3,TRBV5-6,TGTGCCAGCAGCCCCCCGGGGGGACACACAGATACGCAGTATTTT,CASSPPGGHTDTQYF
few,TRBD1,TRBJ1-1,TRBV19,TGTGCCAGTAGTCCGGGCCCCCGACAGGGCGGTCACACTGAAGCTTTCTTT,CASSPGPRQGGHTEAFF
once,-,TRBJ2-6,TRBV2,TGTGCCAGCAGTGAAAGGAGGATCGTCTCTGGGGCCAACGTCCTGACTTTC,CASSERRIVSGANVLTF
-,-,TRBJ1-1,TRBV30,TGTGCCTGGAGTGCGCAGATTTTGAACACTGAAGCTTTCTTT,CAWSAQILNTEAFF